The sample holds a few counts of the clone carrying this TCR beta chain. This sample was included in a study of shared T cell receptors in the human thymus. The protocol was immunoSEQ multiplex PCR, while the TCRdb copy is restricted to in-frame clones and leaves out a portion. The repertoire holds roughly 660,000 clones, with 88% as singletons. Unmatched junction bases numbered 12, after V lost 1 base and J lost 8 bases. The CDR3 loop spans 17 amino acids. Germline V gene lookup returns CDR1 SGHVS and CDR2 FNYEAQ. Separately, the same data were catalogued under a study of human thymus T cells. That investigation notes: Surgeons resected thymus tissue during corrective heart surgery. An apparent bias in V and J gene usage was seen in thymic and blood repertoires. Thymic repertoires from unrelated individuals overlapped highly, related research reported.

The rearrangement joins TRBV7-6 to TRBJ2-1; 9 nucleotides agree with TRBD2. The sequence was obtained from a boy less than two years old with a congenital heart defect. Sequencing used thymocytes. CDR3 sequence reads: CASSLGLAGRPRDEQFF. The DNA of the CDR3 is TGTGCCAGCAGCTTAGGCCTAGCGGGACGTCCTAGGGATGAGCAGTTCTTC. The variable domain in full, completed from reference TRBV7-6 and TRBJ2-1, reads GAGVSQSPRYKVTKRGQDVALRCDPISGHVSLYWYRQALGQGPEFLTYFNYEAQQDKSGLPNDRFSAERPEGSISTLTIQRTEQRDSAMYRCASSLGLAGRPRDEQFFGPGTRLTVL.